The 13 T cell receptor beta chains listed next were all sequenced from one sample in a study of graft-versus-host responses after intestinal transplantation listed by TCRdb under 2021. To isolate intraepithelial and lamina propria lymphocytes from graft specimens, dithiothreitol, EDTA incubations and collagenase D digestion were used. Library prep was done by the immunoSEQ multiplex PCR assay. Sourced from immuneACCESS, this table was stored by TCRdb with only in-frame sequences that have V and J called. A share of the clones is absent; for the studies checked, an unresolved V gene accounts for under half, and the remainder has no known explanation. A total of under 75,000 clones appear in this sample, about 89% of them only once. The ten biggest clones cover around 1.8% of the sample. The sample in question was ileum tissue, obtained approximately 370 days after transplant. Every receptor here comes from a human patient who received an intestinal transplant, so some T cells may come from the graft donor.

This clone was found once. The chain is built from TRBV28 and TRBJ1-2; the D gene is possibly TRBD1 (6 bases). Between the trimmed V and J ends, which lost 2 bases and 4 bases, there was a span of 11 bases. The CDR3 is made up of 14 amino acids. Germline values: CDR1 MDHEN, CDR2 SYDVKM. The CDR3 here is CASSLLRGGYGYTF. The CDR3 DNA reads TGTGCCAGCAGTTTACTCAGGGGAGGCTATGGCTACACCTTC.

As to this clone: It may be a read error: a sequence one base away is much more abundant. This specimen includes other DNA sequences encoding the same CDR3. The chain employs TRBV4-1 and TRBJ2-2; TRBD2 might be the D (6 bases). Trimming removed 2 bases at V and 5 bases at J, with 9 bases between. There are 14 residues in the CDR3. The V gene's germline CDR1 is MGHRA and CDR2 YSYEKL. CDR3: CASSQSGATGELFF. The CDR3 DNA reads TGCGCCAGCAGCCAATCGGGAGCGACCGGGGAGCTGTTTTTT.

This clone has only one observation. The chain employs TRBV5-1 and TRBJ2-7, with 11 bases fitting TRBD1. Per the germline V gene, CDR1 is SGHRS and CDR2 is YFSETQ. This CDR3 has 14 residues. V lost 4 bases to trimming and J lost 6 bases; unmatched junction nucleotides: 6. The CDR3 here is CASSPGQGGAEQYF. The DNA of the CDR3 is TGCGCCAGCAGCCCGGGACAGGGGGGGGCCGAGCAGTACTTC.

Here the CDR3 DNA reads TGCGCCAGCAGCCAAGATCCCGGGACAGCGAATTCACCCCTCCACTTT. Residues: CASSQDPGTANSPLHF. This chain joins TRBV4-1 and TRBJ1-6; TRBD1 agrees at 7 bases. Germline V lookup: CDR1 MGHRA, CDR2 YSYEKL. The trim removed 0 bases at V and 7 bases at J, leaving 6 bases unmatched. The CDR3 is made up of 16 amino acids.

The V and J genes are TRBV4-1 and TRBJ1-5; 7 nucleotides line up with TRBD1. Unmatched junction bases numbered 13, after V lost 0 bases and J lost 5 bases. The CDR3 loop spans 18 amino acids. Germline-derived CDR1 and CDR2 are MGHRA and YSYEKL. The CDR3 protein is CASSQDLRGLHYDQPQHF. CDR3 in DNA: TGCGCCAGCAGCCAAGATTTAAGGGGGCTACACTACGATCAGCCCCAGCATTTT.

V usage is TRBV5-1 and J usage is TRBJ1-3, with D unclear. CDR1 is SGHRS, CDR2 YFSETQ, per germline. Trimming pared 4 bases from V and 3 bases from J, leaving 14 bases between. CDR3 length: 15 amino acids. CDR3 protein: CASSESDSIGNTIYF. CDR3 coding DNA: TGCGCCAGCAGCGAGTCAGATTCCATTGGAAACACCATATATTTT.

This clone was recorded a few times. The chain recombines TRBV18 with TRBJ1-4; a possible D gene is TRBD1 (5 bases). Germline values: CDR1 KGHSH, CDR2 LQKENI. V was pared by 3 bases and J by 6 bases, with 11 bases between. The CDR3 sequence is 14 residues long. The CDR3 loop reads CASSPRAGYEKLFF. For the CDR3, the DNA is TGTGCCAGCTCACCTCGGGCAGGGTATGAAAAACTGTTTTTT. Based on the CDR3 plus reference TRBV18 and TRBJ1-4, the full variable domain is NAGVMQNPRHLVRRRGQEARLRCSPMKGHSHVYWYRQLPEEGLKFMVYLQKENIIDESGMPKERFSAEFPKEGPSILRIQQVVRGDSAAYFCASSPRAGYEKLFFGSGTQLSVL.

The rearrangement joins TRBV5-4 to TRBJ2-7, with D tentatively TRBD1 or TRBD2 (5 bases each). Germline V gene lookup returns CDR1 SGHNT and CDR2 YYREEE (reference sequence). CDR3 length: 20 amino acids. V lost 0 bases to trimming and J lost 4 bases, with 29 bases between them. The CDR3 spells CASSLGAPRDPRPARYEQYF. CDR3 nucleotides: TGTGCCAGCAGCTTGGGGGCCCCGAGGGACCCCAGACCGGCCCGTTACGAGCAGTACTTC.

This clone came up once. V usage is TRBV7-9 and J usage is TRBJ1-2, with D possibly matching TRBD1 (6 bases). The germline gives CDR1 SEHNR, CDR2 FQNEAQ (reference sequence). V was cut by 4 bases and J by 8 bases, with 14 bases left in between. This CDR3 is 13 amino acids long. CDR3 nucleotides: TGTGCCAGCAGCTCGTGGACAGAGGGCGGCTACACCTTC. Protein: CASSSWTEGGYTF. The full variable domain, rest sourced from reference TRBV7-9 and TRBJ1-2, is DTGVSQNPRHKITKRGQNVTFRCDPISEHNRLYWYRQTLGQGPEFLTYFQNEAQLEKSRLLSDRFSAERPKGSFSTLEIQRTEQGDSAMYLCASSSWTEGGYTFGSGTRLTVV.

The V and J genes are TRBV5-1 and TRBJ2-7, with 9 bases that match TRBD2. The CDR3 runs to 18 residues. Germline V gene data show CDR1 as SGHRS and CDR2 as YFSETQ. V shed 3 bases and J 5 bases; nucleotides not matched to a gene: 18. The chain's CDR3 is CASSWEGTLREGGNEQYF. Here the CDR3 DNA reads TGCGCCAGCAGCTGGGAGGGAACTTTGCGGGAGGGCGGGAACGAGCAGTACTTC.

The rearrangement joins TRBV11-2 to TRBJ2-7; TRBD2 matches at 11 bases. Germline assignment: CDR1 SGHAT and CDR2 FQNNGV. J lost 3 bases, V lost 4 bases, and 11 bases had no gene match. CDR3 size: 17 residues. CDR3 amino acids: CASSSRHLAGGFYEQYF. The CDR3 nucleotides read TGTGCCAGCAGCTCTCGCCACCTAGCGGGAGGCTTCTACGAGCAGTACTTC. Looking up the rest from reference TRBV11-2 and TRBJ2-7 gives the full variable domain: EAGVAQSPRYKIIEKRQSVAFWCNPISGHATLYWYQQILGQGPKLLIQFQNNGVVDDSQLPKDRFSAERLKGVDSTLKIQPAKLEDSAVYLCASSSRHLAGGFYEQYFGPGTRLTVT.

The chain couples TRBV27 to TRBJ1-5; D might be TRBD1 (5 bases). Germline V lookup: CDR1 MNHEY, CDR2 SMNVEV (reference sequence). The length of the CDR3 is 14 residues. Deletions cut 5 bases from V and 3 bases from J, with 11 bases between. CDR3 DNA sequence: TGTGCCAGCAGTGCAGACAGCCCCAATCAGCCCCAGCATTTT. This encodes CASSADSPNQPQHF.

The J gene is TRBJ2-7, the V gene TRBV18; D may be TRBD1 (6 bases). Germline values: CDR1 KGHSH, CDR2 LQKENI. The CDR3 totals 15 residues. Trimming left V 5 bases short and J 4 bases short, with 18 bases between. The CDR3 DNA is TGTGCCAGCTCAGCCTTCCGGGACACCTTATACGAGCAGTACTTC. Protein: CASSAFRDTLYEQYF. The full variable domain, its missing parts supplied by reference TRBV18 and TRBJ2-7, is NAGVMQNPRHLVRRRGQEARLRCSPMKGHSHVYWYRQLPEEGLKFMVYLQKENIIDESGMPKERFSAEFPKEGPSILRIQQVVRGDSAAYFCASSAFRDTLYEQYFGPGTRLTVT.